This T cell receptor beta chain stems from a study of cytomegalovirus exposure and HLA in healthy donors. It was with 60 Vbeta and 13 Jbeta primers that the PCR ran. Measured with immunoSEQ multiplex PCR; TCRdb has only the in-frame clones, and not every one. This repertoire shows approximately 170,000 clones, over 80% found once; its top ten account for approximately 2.1%. Germline CDR1 is MNHEY and CDR2 is SVGAGI. The V end lost 0 bases, the J end lost 4 bases, and 7 bases lay between the germline ends. This CDR3 spans 14 amino acids. The rearrangement uses TRBV6-5 and TRBJ1-5; the D is unclear. Material: PBMCs. The receptor was derived from a male donor in good health and CMV-seronegative. The CDR3 spells CASSYSWRNQPQHF. The CDR3 region has the DNA TGTGCCAGCAGTTACTCGTGGAGAAATCAGCCCCAGCATTTT.